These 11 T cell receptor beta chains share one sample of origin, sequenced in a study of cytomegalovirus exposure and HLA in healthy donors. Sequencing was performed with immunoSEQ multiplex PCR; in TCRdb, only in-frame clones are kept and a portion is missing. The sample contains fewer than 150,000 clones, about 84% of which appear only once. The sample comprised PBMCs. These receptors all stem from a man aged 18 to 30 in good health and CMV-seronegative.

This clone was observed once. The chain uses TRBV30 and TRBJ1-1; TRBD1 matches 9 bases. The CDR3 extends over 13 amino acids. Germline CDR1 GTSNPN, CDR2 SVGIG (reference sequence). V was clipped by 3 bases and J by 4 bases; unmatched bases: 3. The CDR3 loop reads CAWRGTGTTEAFF. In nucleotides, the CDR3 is TGTGCCTGGAGGGGGACAGGGACCACTGAAGCTTTCTTT.

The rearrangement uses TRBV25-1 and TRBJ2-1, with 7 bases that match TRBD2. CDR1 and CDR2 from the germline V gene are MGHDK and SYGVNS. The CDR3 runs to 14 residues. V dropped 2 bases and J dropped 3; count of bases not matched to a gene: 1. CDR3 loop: CASSERGVYNEQFF. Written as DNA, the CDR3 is TGTGCCAGCAGTGAACGGGGGGTCTACAATGAGCAGTTCTTC. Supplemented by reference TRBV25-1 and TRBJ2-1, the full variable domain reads EADIYQTPRYLVIGTGKKITLECSQTMGHDKMYWYQQDPGMELHLIHYSYGVNSTEKGDLSSESTVSRIRTEHFPLTLESARPSHTSQYLCASSERGVYNEQFFGPGTRLTVL.

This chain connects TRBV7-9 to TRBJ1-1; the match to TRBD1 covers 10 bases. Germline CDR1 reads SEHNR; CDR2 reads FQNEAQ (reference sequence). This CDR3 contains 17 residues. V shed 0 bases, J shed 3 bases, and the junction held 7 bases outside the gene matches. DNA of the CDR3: TGTGCCAGCAGCTTAGCGGTTCGGGACAGGGGCCACACTGAAGCTTTCTTT. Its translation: CASSLAVRDRGHTEAFF.

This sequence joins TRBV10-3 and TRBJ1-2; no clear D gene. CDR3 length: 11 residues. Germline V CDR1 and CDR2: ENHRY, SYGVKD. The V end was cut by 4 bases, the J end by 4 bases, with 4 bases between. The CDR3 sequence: CAISGLYGYTF. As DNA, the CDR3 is TGTGCCATCAGTGGTCTCTATGGCTACACCTTC.

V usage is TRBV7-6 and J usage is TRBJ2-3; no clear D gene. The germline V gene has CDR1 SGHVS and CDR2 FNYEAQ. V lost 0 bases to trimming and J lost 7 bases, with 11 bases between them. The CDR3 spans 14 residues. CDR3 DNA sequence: TGTGCCAGCAGCTTAGCTACATCCTCCAATACGCAGTATTTT. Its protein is CASSLATSSNTQYF.

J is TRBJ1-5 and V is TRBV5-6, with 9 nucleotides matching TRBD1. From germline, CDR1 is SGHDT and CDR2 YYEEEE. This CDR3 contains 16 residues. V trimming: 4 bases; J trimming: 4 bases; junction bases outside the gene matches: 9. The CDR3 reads CASSAGTGTPNQPQHF. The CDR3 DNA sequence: TGTGCCAGCAGCGCCGGGACAGGGACTCCGAATCAGCCCCAGCATTTT.

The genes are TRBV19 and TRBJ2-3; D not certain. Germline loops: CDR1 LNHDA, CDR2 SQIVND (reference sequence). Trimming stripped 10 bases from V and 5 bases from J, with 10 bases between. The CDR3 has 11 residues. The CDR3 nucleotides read TGTGCCACCGAGCGTGGAGATACGCAGTATTTT. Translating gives CATERGDTQYF.

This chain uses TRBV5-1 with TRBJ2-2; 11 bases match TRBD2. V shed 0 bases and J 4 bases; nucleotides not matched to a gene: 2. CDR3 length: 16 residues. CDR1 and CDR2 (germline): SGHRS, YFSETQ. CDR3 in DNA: TGCGCCAGCAGCTTGGAACTAGCGGGGGTCACCGGGGAGCTGTTTTTT. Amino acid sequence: CASSLELAGVTGELFF.

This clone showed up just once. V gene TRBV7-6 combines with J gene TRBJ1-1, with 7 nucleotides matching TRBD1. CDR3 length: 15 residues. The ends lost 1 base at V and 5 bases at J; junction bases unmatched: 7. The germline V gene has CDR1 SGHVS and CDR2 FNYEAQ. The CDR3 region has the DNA TGTGCCAGCAGCTTAGGACATGACAGGGTAACTGAAGCTTTCTTT. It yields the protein CASSLGHDRVTEAFF.

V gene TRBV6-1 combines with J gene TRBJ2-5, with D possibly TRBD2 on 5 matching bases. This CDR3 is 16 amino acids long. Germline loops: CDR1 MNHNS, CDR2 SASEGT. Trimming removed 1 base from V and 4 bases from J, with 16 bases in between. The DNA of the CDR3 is TGTGCCAGCAGTGAAGGAGTAATGGACTCTGGAGAGACCCAGTACTTC. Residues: CASSEGVMDSGETQYF.

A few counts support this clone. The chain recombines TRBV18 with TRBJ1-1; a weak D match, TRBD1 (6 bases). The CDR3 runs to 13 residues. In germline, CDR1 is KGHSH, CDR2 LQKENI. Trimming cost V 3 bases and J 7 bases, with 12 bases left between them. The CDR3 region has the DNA TGTGCCAGCTCACCGAGACAGGATAATGAAGCTTTCTTT. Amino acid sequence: CASSPRQDNEAFF.